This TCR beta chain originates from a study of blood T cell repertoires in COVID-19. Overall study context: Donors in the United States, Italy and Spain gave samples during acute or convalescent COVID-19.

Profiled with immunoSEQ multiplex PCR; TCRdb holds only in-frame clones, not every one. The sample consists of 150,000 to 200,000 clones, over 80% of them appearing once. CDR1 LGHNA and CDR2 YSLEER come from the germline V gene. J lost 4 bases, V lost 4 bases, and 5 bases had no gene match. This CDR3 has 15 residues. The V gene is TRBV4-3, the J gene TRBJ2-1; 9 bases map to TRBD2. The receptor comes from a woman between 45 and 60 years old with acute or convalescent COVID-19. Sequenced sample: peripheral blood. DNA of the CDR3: TGCGCCAGCAGCCCTAGCGGGACCACTTACAATGAGCAGTTCTTC. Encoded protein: CASSPSGTTYNEQFF.